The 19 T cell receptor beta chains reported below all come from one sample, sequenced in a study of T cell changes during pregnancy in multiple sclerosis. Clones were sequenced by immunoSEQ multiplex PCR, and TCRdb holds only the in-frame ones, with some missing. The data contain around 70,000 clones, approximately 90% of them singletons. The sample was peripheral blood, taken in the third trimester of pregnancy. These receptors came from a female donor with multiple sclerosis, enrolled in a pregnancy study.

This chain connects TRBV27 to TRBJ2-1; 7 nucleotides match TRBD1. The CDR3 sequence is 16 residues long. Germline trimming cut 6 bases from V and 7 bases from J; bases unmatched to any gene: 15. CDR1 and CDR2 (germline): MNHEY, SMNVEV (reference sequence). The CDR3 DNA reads TGTGCCAGCAGCTGGGACCTGCCGGGACAGTCGAATGAGCAGTTCTTC. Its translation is CASSWDLPGQSNEQFF.

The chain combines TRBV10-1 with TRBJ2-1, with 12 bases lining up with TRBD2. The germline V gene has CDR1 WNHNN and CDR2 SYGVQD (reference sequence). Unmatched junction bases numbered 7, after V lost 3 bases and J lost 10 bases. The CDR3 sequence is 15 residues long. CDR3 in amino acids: CASSDLAGGPKEQFF. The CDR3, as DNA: TGCGCCAGCAGTGACCTAGCGGGGGGGCCTAAGGAGCAGTTCTTC.

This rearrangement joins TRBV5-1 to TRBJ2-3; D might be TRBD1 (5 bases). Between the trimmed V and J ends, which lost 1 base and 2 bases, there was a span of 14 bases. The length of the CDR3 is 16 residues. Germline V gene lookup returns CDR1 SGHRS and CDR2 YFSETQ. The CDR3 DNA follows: TGCGCCAGCAGCTTGCAACAGGCTTCATACACAGATACGCAGTATTTT. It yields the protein CASSLQQASYTDTQYF.

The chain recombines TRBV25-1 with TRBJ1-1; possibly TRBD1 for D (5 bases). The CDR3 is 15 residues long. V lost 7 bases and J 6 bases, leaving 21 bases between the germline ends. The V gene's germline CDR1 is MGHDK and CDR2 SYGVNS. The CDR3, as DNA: TGTGCCAGCACACCCCACCCCGGTCGGGGGGCTGAAGCTTTCTTT. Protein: CASTPHPGRGAEAFF.

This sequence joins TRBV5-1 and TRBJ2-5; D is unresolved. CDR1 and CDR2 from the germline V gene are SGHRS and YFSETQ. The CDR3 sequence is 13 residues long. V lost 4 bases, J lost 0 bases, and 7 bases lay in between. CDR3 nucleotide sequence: TGCGCCAGCAGCCTCGAGTACCAAGAGACCCAGTACTTC. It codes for CASSLEYQETQYF.

The CDR3 is CASSFSRNYEQYF. Here the CDR3 DNA reads TGTGCCAGCAGCTTCTCTAGGAACTACGAGCAGTACTTC. The chain joins TRBV11-2 to TRBJ2-7; D not certain. V was shortened by 3 bases and J by 3 bases, with 9 bases between the two germline ends. The CDR3 runs to 13 residues. Germline V gene lookup returns CDR1 SGHAT and CDR2 FQNNGV. Drawing the rest from reference TRBV11-2 and TRBJ2-7, the complete variable domain is EAGVAQSPRYKIIEKRQSVAFWCNPISGHATLYWYQQILGQGPKLLIQFQNNGVVDDSQLPKDRFSAERLKGVDSTLKIQPAKLEDSAVYLCASSFSRNYEQYFGPGTRLTVT.

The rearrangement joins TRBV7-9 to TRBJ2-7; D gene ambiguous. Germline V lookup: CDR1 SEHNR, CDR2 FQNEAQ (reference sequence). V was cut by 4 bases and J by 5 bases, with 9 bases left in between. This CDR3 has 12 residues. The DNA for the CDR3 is TGTGCCAGCAGCTCAATGGAGAACGAGCAGTACTTC. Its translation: CASSSMENEQYF.

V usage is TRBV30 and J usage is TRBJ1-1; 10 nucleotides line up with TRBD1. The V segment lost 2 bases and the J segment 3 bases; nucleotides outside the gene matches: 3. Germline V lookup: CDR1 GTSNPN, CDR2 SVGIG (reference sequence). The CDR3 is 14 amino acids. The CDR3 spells CAWSRTGGDTEAFF. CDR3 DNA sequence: TGTGCCTGGAGTCGGACAGGGGGTGACACTGAAGCTTTCTTT.

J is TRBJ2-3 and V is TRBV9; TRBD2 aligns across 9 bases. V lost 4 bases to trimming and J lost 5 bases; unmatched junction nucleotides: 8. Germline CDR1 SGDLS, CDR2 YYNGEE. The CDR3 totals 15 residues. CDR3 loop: CASSPSGGRGDTQYF. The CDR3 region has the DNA TGTGCCAGCAGCCCGAGCGGGGGGCGGGGAGATACGCAGTATTTT.

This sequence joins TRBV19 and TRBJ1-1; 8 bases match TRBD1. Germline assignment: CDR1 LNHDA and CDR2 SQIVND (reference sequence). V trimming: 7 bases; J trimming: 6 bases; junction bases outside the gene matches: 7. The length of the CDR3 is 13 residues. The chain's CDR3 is CASIRDRGAEAFF. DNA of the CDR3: TGTGCCAGTATTCGTGACAGGGGCGCTGAAGCTTTCTTT.

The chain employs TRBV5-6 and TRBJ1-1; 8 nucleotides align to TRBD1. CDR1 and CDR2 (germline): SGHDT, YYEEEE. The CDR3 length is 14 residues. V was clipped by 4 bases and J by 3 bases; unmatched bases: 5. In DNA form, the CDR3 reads TGTGCCAGCAGCAGACCGACAGGGGACACTGAAGCTTTCTTT. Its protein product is CASSRPTGDTEAFF.

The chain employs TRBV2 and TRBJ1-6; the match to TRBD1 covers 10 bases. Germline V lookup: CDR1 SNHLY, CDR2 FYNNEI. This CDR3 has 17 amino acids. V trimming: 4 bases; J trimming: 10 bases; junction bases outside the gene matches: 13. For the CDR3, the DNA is TGTGCCAGCAGTGTTTTGCTCGTGGGACAGGGGAGGTCACCCCTCCACTTT. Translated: CASSVLLVGQGRSPLHF.

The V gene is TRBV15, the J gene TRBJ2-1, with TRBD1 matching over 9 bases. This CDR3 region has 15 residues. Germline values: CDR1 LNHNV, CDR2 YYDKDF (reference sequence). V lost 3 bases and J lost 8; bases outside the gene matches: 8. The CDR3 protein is CATSRDRGVTDEQFF. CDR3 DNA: TGTGCCACCAGCAGGGACAGGGGTGTTACCGATGAGCAGTTCTTC. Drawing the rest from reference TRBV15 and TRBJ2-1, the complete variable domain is DAMVIQNPRYQVTQFGKPVTLSCSQTLNHNVMYWYQQKSSQAPKLLFHYYDKDFNNEADTPDNFQSRRPNTSFCFLDIRSPGLGDTAMYLCATSRDRGVTDEQFFGPGTRLTVL.

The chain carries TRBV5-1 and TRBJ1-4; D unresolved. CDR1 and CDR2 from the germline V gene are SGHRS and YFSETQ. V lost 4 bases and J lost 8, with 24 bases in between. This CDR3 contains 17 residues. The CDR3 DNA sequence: TGCGCCAGCAGCAAACTATCCGGGATTAACCCGGGGGAAAAACTGTTTTTT. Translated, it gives CASSKLSGINPGEKLFF.

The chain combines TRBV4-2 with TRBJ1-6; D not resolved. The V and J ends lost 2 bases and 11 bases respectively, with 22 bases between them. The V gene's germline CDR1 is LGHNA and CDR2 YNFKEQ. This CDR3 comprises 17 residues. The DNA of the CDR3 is TGTGCCAGCAGCCAATCCCCCGTTGAGCGTCCTGGTCCACCCCTCCACTTT. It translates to CASSQSPVERPGPPLHF.

CDR3 loop: CASSQDTGRLTEAFF. The DNA of the CDR3 is TGCGCCAGCAGCCAAGATACAGGCCGGCTTACTGAAGCTTTCTTT. The chain couples TRBV4-3 to TRBJ1-1, with D maybe TRBD1 (5 bases). This CDR3 has 15 residues. V shed 0 bases and J shed 5 bases, with 13 bases lying between them. Germline loops: CDR1 LGHNA, CDR2 YSLEER.

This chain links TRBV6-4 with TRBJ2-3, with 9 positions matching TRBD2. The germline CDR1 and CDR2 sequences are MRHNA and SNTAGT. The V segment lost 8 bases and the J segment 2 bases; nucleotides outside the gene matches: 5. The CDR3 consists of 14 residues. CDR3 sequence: CASAAGGSTDTQYF. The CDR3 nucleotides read TGTGCCAGCGCCGCGGGGGGGTCCACAGATACGCAGTATTTT.

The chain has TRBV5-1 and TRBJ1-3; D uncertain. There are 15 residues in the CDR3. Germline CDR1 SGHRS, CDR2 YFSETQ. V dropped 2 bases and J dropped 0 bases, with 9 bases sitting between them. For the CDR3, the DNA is TGCGCCAGCAGCTTAGACTTTTTCTCTGGAAACACCATATATTTT. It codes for CASSLDFFSGNTIYF. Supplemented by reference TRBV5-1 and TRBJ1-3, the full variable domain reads KAGVTQTPRYLIKTRGQQVTLSCSPISGHRSVSWYQQTPGQGLQFLFEYFSETQRNKGNFPGRFSGRQFSNSRSEMNVSTLELGDSALYLCASSLDFFSGNTIYFGEGSWLTVV.

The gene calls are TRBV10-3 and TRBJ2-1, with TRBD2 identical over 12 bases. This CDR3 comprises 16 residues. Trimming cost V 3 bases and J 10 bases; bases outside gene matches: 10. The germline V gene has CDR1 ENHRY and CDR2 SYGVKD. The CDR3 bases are TGTGCCATCAGTGAACTAGCGGGGGGCCCTACATTCGAGCAGTTCTTC. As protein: CAISELAGGPTFEQFF.